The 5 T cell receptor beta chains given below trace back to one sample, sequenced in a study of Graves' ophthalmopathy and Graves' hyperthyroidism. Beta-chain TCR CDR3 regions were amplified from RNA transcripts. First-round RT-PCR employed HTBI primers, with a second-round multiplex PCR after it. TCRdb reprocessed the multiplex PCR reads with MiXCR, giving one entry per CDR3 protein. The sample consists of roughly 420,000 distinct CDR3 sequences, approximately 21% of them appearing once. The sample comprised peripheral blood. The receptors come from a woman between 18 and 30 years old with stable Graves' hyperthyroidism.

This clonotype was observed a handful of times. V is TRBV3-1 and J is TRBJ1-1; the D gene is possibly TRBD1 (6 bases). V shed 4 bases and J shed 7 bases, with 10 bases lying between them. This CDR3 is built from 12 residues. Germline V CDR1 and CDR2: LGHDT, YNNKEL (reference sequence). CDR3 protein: CASSLTGNEAFF. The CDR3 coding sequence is TGTGCCAGCAGCCTGACAGGTAATGAAGCTTTCTTT.

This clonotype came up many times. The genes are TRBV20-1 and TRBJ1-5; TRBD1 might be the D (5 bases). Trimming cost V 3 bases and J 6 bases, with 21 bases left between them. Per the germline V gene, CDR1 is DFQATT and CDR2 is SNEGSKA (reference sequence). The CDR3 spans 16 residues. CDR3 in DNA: TGCAGTGCTAGTGATTTCGGCAGGGTCGGAAGTCAGCCCCAGCATTTT. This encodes CSASDFGRVGSQPQHF.

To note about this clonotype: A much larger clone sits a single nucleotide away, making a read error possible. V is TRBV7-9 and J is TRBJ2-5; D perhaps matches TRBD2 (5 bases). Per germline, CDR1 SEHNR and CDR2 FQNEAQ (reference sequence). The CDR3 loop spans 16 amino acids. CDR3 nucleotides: TGTGCCAGCAGCTTAGGAACGACGGGGTACCAAGAGACCAAGTACTTC. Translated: CASSLGTTGYQETKYF.

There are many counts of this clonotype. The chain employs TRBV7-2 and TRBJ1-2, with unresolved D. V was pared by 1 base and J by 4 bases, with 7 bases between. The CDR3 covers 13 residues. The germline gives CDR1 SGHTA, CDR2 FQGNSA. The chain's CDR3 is CASSLERSYGYTF. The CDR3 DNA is TGTGCCAGCAGCTTAGAGAGGAGCTATGGCTACACCTTC. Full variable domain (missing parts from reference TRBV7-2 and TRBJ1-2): GAGVSQSPSNKVTEKGKDVELRCDPISGHTALYWYRQSLGQGLEFLIYFQGNSAPDKSGLPSDRFSAERTGGSVSTLTIQRTQQEDSAVYLCASSLERSYGYTFGSGTRLTVV.

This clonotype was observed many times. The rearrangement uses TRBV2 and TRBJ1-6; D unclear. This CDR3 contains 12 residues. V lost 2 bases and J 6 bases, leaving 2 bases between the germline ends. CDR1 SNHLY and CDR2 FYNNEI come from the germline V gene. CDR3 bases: TGTGCCAGCAGTGAAATTAATTCACCCCTCCACTTT. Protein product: CASSEINSPLHF.